These 5 T cell receptor beta chains share one sample of origin, sequenced in a study of neurological immune-mediated disorders. Using its own MiXCR run on the 5' RACE reads, TCRdb lists one record per CDR3 protein. The profile shows fewer than 70,000 distinct CDR3 sequences, roughly 9.7% of them singletons. The sample's time point: longitudinal time-point 2. The sequenced sample was PBMCs. Receptor source: a man between 25 and 39 years old in good health.

This clonotype was recorded many times. V and J are TRBV6-5 and TRBJ1-5; no definite D call. This CDR3 contains 15 residues. V was shortened by 2 bases and J by 2 bases, with 10 bases between the two germline ends. Germline V gene sequence: CDR1 MNHEY, CDR2 SVGAGI. CDR3 region: CASSYSRDGNQPQHF. The CDR3 DNA sequence: TGTGCCAGCAGTTACAGTAGGGATGGCAATCAGCCCCAGCATTTT.

This clonotype was detected many times. The chain combines TRBV7-2 with TRBJ2-3; 7 nucleotides line up with TRBD1. With V trimmed by 4 bases and J by 2 bases, 6 bases remained unmatched. This CDR3 has 15 residues. The V gene's germline CDR1 is SGHTA and CDR2 FQGNSA. The CDR3 DNA follows: TGTGCCAGCAGCTCCCGACAGGGATACACAGATACGCAGTATTTT. It codes for CASSSRQGYTDTQYF.

This clonotype has at least ten counts. The gene calls are TRBV5-1 and TRBJ1-3; no reliable D call. From germline, CDR1 is SGHRS and CDR2 YFSETQ. V was shortened by 0 bases and J by 0 bases, with 7 bases between the two germline ends. CDR3 length: 15 amino acids. CDR3 nucleotides: TGCGCCAGCAGCTTGGCCTCCGGCTCTGGAAACACCATATATTTT. Its translation is CASSLASGSGNTIYF.

This clonotype was recorded many times. The gene calls are TRBV10-3 and TRBJ2-3; D call uncertain. The CDR3 runs to 11 residues. CDR1 is ENHRY, CDR2 SYGVKD, per germline. Trimming took 8 bases from V and 4 from J, leaving 7 bases between them. This CDR3 reads CAIGGADTQYF. The CDR3 DNA sequence: TGTGCCATCGGTGGCGCAGATACGCAGTATTTT.

This clonotype appeared many times. The V call is TRBV28, the J call TRBJ2-7; 8 bases fit TRBD2. The CDR3 is 17 residues long. With 5 bases clipped from V and 5 bases from J, the junction kept 17 bases outside the gene matches. Germline loops: CDR1 MDHEN, CDR2 SYDVKM. CDR3 DNA sequence: TGTGCCAGCAGTGCAACCCGTCGAGCGGGAGTTCCCCACGAGCAGTACTTC. This translates into CASSATRRAGVPHEQYF.